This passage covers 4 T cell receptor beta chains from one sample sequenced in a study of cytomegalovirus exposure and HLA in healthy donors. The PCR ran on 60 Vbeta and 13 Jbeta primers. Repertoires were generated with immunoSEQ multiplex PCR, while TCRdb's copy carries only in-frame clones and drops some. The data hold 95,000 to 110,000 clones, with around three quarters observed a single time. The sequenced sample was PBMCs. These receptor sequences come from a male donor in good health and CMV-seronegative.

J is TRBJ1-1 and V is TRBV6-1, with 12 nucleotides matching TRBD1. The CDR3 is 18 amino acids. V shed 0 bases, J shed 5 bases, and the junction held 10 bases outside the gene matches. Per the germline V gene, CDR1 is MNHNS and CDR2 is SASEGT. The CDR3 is CASSEAWGTGGDLTEAFF. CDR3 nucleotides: TGTGCCAGCAGTGAAGCTTGGGGGACAGGGGGCGACTTGACTGAAGCTTTCTTT.

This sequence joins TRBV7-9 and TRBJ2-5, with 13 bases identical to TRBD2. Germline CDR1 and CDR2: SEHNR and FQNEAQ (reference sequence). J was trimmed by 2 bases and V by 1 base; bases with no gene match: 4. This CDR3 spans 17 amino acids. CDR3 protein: CASSLGTSGRGQETQYF. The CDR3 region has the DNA TGTGCCAGCAGCTTAGGAACTAGCGGGAGGGGTCAAGAGACCCAGTACTTC.

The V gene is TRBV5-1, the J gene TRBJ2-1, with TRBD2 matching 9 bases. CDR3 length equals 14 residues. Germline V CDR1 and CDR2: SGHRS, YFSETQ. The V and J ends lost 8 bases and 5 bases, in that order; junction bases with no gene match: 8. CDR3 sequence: CASFIAGAHNEQFF. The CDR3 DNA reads TGCGCCAGTTTCATAGCGGGAGCGCACAATGAGCAGTTCTTC.

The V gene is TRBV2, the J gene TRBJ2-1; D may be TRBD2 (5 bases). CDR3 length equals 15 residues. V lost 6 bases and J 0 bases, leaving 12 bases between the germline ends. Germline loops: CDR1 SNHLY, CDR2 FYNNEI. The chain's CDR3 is CASRTVGSSYNEQFF. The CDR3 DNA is TGTGCCAGCAGGACGGTTGGGAGCTCCTACAATGAGCAGTTCTTC.